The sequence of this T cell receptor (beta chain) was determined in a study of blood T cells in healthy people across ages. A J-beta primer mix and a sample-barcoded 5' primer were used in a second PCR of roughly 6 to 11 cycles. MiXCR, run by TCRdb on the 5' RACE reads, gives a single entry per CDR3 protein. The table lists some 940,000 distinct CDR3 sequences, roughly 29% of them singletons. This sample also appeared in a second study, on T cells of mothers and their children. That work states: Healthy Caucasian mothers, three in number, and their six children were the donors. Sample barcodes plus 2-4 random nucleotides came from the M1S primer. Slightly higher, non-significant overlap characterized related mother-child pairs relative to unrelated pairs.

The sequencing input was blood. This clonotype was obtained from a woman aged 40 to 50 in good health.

The CDR3 here is CASSLRPPGGRDTQYF. The DNA of the CDR3 is TGTGCCAGCAGCTTAAGACCCCCGGGGGGTAGGGATACGCAGTATTTT. The rearrangement links TRBV7-2 to TRBJ2-3; 7 bases fit TRBD2. This CDR3 contains 16 residues. The V gene's germline CDR1 is SGHTA and CDR2 FQGNSA. V shed 2 bases, J shed 6 bases, and the junction held 11 bases outside the gene matches.